One and the same sample provided the 29 T cell receptor beta chains below, sequenced in a study of OX40 agonist ivuxolimab in advanced cancers. Measured with immunoSEQ multiplex PCR; TCRdb has only the in-frame clones, and not every one. The profile shows 65,000 to 85,000 clones, roughly 80% of them singletons. The sequenced sample was CD4+ or CD8+ T cells sorted from blood, obtained in a trial of the OX40 agonist ivuxolimab. These receptors originate from an adult with an advanced solid tumor such as melanoma, head and neck, liver or kidney cancer.

The genes are TRBV6-5 and TRBJ2-7, with D possibly matching TRBD2 (5 bases). Trimming took off 4 bases at V and 5 bases at J, with 21 bases between the two ends. The V gene's germline CDR1 is MNHEY and CDR2 SVGAGI. This CDR3 is 16 amino acids long. The CDR3 nucleotides are TGTGCCAGCAGTTTTTCGGGGAGTACCCTCTCTCACGAGCAGTACTTC. This gives the protein CASSFSGSTLSHEQYF.

The chain recombines TRBV5-1 with TRBJ1-1; possibly TRBD1 for D (5 bases). V was shortened by 6 bases and J by 3 bases, with 15 bases between the two germline ends. The V gene's germline CDR1 is SGHRS and CDR2 YFSETQ. This CDR3 has 14 amino acids. In nucleotides, the CDR3 is TGCGCCAGCAATCTCTCTGGCAGGGACACTGAAGCTTTCTTT. Encoded protein: CASNLSGRDTEAFF.

The chain employs TRBV6-5 and TRBJ1-2; 7 positions agree with TRBD1. V was pared by 4 bases and J by 0 bases, with 5 bases of the junction left unmatched. CDR3 length: 15 amino acids. Germline CDR1 and CDR2: MNHEY and SVGAGI. The CDR3 reads CASSWPGQSNYGYTF. In nucleotides, the CDR3 is TGTGCCAGCAGTTGGCCGGGACAGTCTAACTATGGCTACACCTTC.

The genes are TRBV6-5 and TRBJ1-2, with D perhaps matching TRBD1 (5 bases). The germline V gene has CDR1 MNHEY and CDR2 SVGAGI. This CDR3 contains 13 residues. CDR3 sequence reads: CACRGQGLAGYTF. The CDR3 nucleotides are TGTGCGTGTCGCGGTCAGGGCCTCGCCGGCTACACCTTC.

This chain connects TRBV18 to TRBJ1-1; no definite D call. This CDR3 has 14 residues. The V gene lost 2 bases and the J gene lost 1 base, with 8 bases spanning the gap. Germline V gene lookup returns CDR1 KGHSH and CDR2 LQKENI. The CDR3 DNA reads as TGTGCCAGCTCACCAATTCGACAGAACACTGAAGCTTTCTTT. Its translation: CASSPIRQNTEAFF.

The chain employs TRBV2 and TRBJ1-4, with D tentatively TRBD1 (5 bases). CDR1 and CDR2 (germline): SNHLY, FYNNEI. V shed 6 bases and J shed 4 bases, with 9 bases lying between them. The CDR3 is 13 residues long. The chain's CDR3 is CASRGDVNEKLFF. In DNA form, the CDR3 reads TGTGCCAGCAGGGGGGACGTTAATGAAAAACTGTTTTTT.

This clone showed up just a few times. The rearrangement links TRBV11-2 to TRBJ2-1; TRBD1 is a possible D gene (6 bases). The CDR3 length is 16 residues. V was pared by 4 bases and J by 3 bases, with 16 bases between. CDR1 SGHAT and CDR2 FQNNGV come from the germline V gene. CDR3 nucleotide sequence: TGTGCCAGCAGCTCCCCCAGGGGACACCTCTACAATGAGCAGTTCTTC. Residues: CASSSPRGHLYNEQFF.

Note on this clone: A junction end diverges from the germline sequence, so it may reflect a read error. The chain links TRBV18 to TRBJ2-5; 8 nucleotides align to TRBD2. CDR3 length equals 16 residues. Germline values: CDR1 KGHSH, CDR2 LQKENI. CDR3 protein: CASLPPSGGKQETQYF. CDR3 DNA: TGTGCCAGCTTACCACCGAGCGGGGGAAAACAAGAGACCCAGTACTTC.

This clone was seen only once. V usage is TRBV6-6 and J usage is TRBJ1-1; D perhaps matches TRBD1 (5 bases). The CDR3 runs 13 residues. The germline V gene encodes CDR1 MNHNY and CDR2 SVGAGI (reference sequence). Trimming stripped 6 bases from V and 1 base from J, with 9 bases between. CDR3 protein: CASRRQGNTEAFF. The DNA for the CDR3 is TGTGCCAGCAGACGTCAGGGGAACACTGAAGCTTTCTTT.

This clone was detected only a few times. The chain has TRBV6-5 and TRBJ1-2, with no clear D. The CDR3 loop spans 14 amino acids. The germline V gene has CDR1 MNHEY and CDR2 SVGAGI. Deletions cut 2 bases from V and 4 bases from J, with 11 bases between. The CDR3 nucleotides are TGTGCCAGCAGTTACGGATCCACTTCCTATGGCTACACCTTC. It specifies CASSYGSTSYGYTF.

This clone was recorded a few times. The chain is built from TRBV18 and TRBJ1-1, with D tentatively TRBD1 (5 bases). Trimming removed 6 bases from V and 0 bases from J, with 17 bases in between. Germline values: CDR1 KGHSH, CDR2 LQKENI. The CDR3 covers 16 residues. The DNA for the CDR3 is TGTGCCAGCTCTCCCTCCAAGGGGAACATGAACACTGAAGCTTTCTTT. Translating gives CASSPSKGNMNTEAFF. The whole variable domain, remainder taken from reference TRBV18 and TRBJ1-1, is NAGVMQNPRHLVRRRGQEARLRCSPMKGHSHVYWYRQLPEEGLKFMVYLQKENIIDESGMPKERFSAEFPKEGPSILRIQQVVRGDSAAYFCASSPSKGNMNTEAFFGQGTRLTVV.

The genes are TRBV7-2 and TRBJ1-1, with unresolved D. The CDR3 sequence is 16 residues long. Deletions cut 4 bases from V and 1 base from J, with 16 bases between. CDR1 is SGHTA, CDR2 FQGNSA, per germline. CDR3 bases: TGTGCCAGCAGCTCAGTACCGACAAGTAGGAACACTGAAGCTTTCTTT. It encodes CASSSVPTSRNTEAFF. Using reference TRBV7-2 and TRBJ1-1 for the parts outside the CDR3, the full variable domain is GAGVSQSPSNKVTEKGKDVELRCDPISGHTALYWYRQSLGQGLEFLIYFQGNSAPDKSGLPSDRFSAERTGGSVSTLTIQRTQQEDSAVYLCASSSVPTSRNTEAFFGQGTRLTVV.

Concerning this clone: Additional DNA sequences in this sample encode the identical CDR3. This chain connects TRBV2 to TRBJ1-2, with D possibly TRBD1 on 5 matching bases. Trimming pared 3 bases from V and 4 bases from J, leaving 6 bases between. The length of the CDR3 is 12 residues. Germline CDR1 is SNHLY and CDR2 is FYNNEI. The CDR3, as DNA: TGTGCCAGCAGTGAGACAGCCTATGGCTACACCTTC. It specifies CASSETAYGYTF. Based on the CDR3 plus reference TRBV2 and TRBJ1-2, the full variable domain is EPEVTQTPSHQVTQMGQEVILRCVPISNHLYFYWYRQILGQKVEFLVSFYNNEISEKSEIFDDQFSVERPDGSNFTLKIRSTKLEDSAMYFCASSETAYGYTFGSGTRLTVV.

The chain is built from TRBV5-5 and TRBJ2-4; either TRBD1 or TRBD2 may fit D (5 bases each). The length of the CDR3 is 15 residues. The V end lost 0 bases, the J end lost 4 bases, and 11 bases lay between the germline ends. Germline V CDR1 and CDR2: SGHKS, YYEKEE (reference sequence). The CDR3 region has the DNA TGTGCCAGCAGCTTGGATACCGGGACGAAAAACATTCAGTACTTC. Translated, it gives CASSLDTGTKNIQYF.

This clone was picked up one time. V is TRBV15 and J is TRBJ1-2; 7 positions agree with TRBD1. Per the germline V gene, CDR1 is LNHNV and CDR2 is YYDKDF (reference sequence). Germline trimming cut 1 base from V and 3 bases from J; bases unmatched to any gene: 11. The CDR3 has 17 amino acids. CDR3 sequence: CATSRGLRGRGDYGYTF. The CDR3 DNA reads TGTGCCACCAGCAGAGGGCTTAGGGGGCGAGGGGACTATGGCTACACCTTC.

The chain links TRBV28 to TRBJ2-3, with D possibly being TRBD1 (7 bases). Germline CDR1 is MDHEN and CDR2 is SYDVKM. There are 15 residues in the CDR3. V dropped 6 bases and J dropped 2 bases, with 15 bases sitting between them. The CDR3 sequence is CASRQAGQITDTQYF. The CDR3 region has the DNA TGTGCCAGCAGACAGGCGGGACAGATCACAGATACGCAGTATTTT.

This clone was counted only a few times. The DNA for the CDR3 is TGTGCCAGCAGTACAGGGGTGGTTAACACTGAAGCTTTCTTT. This translates into CASSTGVVNTEAFF. The rearrangement uses TRBV16 and TRBJ1-1; 7 bases match TRBD1. The CDR3 runs to 14 residues. In germline, CDR1 is KGHSY, CDR2 FQNENV. V shed 6 bases and J 2 bases; nucleotides not matched to a gene: 6.

V is TRBV7-2 and J is TRBJ1-1; the match to TRBD1 covers 8 bases. Looked up from germline, CDR1 is SGHTA and CDR2 is FQGNSA. J lost 8 bases, V lost 3 bases, and 2 bases had no gene match. CDR3 length: 12 amino acids. CDR3 loop: CASSFRDREAFF. The DNA of the CDR3 is TGTGCCAGCAGCTTCCGGGACAGGGAAGCTTTCTTT. The full variable domain, its missing parts supplied by reference TRBV7-2 and TRBJ1-1, is GAGVSQSPSNKVTEKGKDVELRCDPISGHTALYWYRQSLGQGLEFLIYFQGNSAPDKSGLPSDRFSAERTGGSVSTLTIQRTQQEDSAVYLCASSFRDREAFFGQGTRLTVV.

The chain uses TRBV11-2 and TRBJ1-1; unclear D gene. Trimming removed 6 bases from V and 4 bases from J, with 12 bases in between. The germline V gene has CDR1 SGHAT and CDR2 FQNNGV. There are 13 residues in the CDR3. The CDR3 here is CASSPIGSTEAFF. In DNA, the CDR3 is TGTGCCAGCAGTCCAATAGGCTCCACTGAAGCTTTCTTT.

This clone was counted a few times. This chain connects TRBV19 to TRBJ1-2; D unresolved. Germline-derived CDR1 and CDR2 are LNHDA and SQIVND (reference sequence). Trimming removed 7 bases from V and 2 bases from J, with 17 bases in between. CDR3 length equals 15 residues. CDR3 nucleotide sequence: TGTGCCAGTATAGGCCTGGCGACCTCAAACTATGGCTACACCTTC. It translates to CASIGLATSNYGYTF. Variable domain in full (rest from reference TRBV19 and TRBJ1-2): DGGITQSPKYLFRKEGQNVTLSCEQNLNHDAMYWYRQDPGQGLRLIYYSQIVNDFQKGDIAEGYSVSREKKESFPLTVTSAQKNPTAFYLCASIGLATSNYGYTFGSGTRLTVV.

This chain connects TRBV19 to TRBJ2-1, with TRBD1 matching 8 bases. CDR3 length: 18 residues. With V trimmed by 7 bases and J by 0 bases, 14 bases remained unmatched. CDR1 and CDR2 from the germline V gene are LNHDA and SQIVND (reference sequence). The CDR3 here is CASTYRGTGPYSYNEQFF. In nucleotides, the CDR3 is TGTGCCAGTACCTATAGAGGGACAGGTCCTTACTCCTACAATGAGCAGTTCTTC.

This clone was seen just once. The chain carries TRBV5-1 and TRBJ1-4; TRBD1 aligns across 9 bases. The CDR3 runs 15 residues. In germline, CDR1 is SGHRS, CDR2 YFSETQ. V shed 2 bases and J 8 bases; nucleotides not matched to a gene: 7. The CDR3: CASSLQQGAREKLFF. CDR3 DNA sequence: TGCGCCAGCAGCTTACAACAGGGGGCGAGGGAAAAACTGTTTTTT. Filled out from reference TRBV5-1 and TRBJ1-4, the complete variable domain reads KAGVTQTPRYLIKTRGQQVTLSCSPISGHRSVSWYQQTPGQGLQFLFEYFSETQRNKGNFPGRFSGRQFSNSRSEMNVSTLELGDSALYLCASSLQQGAREKLFFGSGTQLSVL.

This chain uses TRBV9 with TRBJ2-3; the D gene could be TRBD1 or TRBD2 (5 bases each). This CDR3 comprises 17 residues. The germline V and J ends were trimmed by 6 bases and 6 bases, with 26 bases remaining between them. CDR1 is SGDLS and CDR2 is YYNGEE in the germline V gene. CDR3 in amino acids: CASNQWGRSSTSDTQYF. The CDR3 DNA sequence: TGTGCCAGCAACCAATGGGGACGGAGCTCTACTTCGGATACGCAGTATTTT. The full variable domain, completed using reference TRBV9 and TRBJ2-3, is DSGVTQTPKHLITATGQRVTLRCSPRSGDLSVYWYQQSLDQGLQFLIQYYNGEERAKGNILERFSAQQFPDLHSELNLSSLELGDSALYFCASNQWGRSSTSDTQYFGPGTRLTVL.

The V and J genes are TRBV6-5 and TRBJ1-4, with a possible D match to TRBD1 (6 bases). V was clipped by 6 bases and J by 5 bases, with 13 bases between them. This CDR3 spans 14 amino acids. The germline V gene encodes CDR1 MNHEY and CDR2 SVGAGI. CDR3 nucleotides: TGTGCCAGCAGCCTACAGGGTTCCAATGAAAAACTGTTTTTT. It is translated as CASSLQGSNEKLFF.

The rearrangement links TRBV2 to TRBJ1-5; TRBD1 matches at 7 bases. The V gene's germline CDR1 is SNHLY and CDR2 FYNNEI. This CDR3 is 15 amino acids long. V was pared by 5 bases and J by 6 bases, with 10 bases of the junction left unmatched. CDR3 DNA sequence: TGTGCCAGCAGTTTGGCAGGGGGTTCATCTCAGCCCCAGCATTTT. Its protein is CASSLAGGSSQPQHF.

The chain carries TRBV6-5 and TRBJ2-7, with a weak D call TRBD2 (5 bases). V gave up 6 bases and J gave up 4 bases, with 10 bases separating them. This CDR3 spans 12 amino acids. Germline CDR1 reads MNHEY; CDR2 reads SVGAGI. Here the CDR3 reads CASRGSGYEQYF. The CDR3 DNA follows: TGTGCCAGCAGAGGCTCGGGGTACGAGCAGTACTTC.

This rearrangement joins TRBV7-2 to TRBJ2-3; D is uncertain. Germline CDR1 is SGHTA and CDR2 is FQGNSA. Trimming removed 1 base from V and 5 bases from J, with 13 bases in between. The CDR3 totals 15 residues. CDR3 protein: CASSLVHGYGDTQYF. CDR3 nucleotide sequence: TGTGCCAGCAGCTTAGTCCACGGATACGGAGATACGCAGTATTTT.

V gene TRBV19 combines with J gene TRBJ2-1, with D unclear. V was shortened by 7 bases and J by 0 bases, with 13 bases between the two germline ends. The CDR3 is 15 amino acids. The germline CDR1 and CDR2 sequences are LNHDA and SQIVND (reference sequence). The CDR3 bases are TGTGCCAGTACGGGCAGCCAGTCCTCCTACAATGAGCAGTTCTTC. As protein: CASTGSQSSYNEQFF.

The chain combines TRBV4-3 with TRBJ2-2; D is ambiguous. The V end was cut by 1 base, the J end by 8 bases, with 11 bases between. The length of the CDR3 is 14 residues. Germline-derived CDR1 and CDR2 are LGHNA and YSLEER. For the CDR3, the DNA is TGCGCCAGCAGCCAAGGCTCGGTTGTAGGGGAGCTGTTTTTT. Protein product: CASSQGSVVGELFF.